A single sample is the source of the 27 T cell receptor beta chains below, sequenced in a study of beta chain features in type 1 diabetes. Reverse transcription of all isolated RNA meant that expressed TCRB transcripts were sequenced. TCRdb's table, derived via immunoSEQ multiplex PCR, lists solely in-frame clones and lacks some. The table lists about 160,000 clones, 9% to 10% of them singletons. No cognate antigen is known for these TCRs. Overall study findings and caveats: Within each of all four CD4+ subsets, Type 1 diabetes patients had TCRB CDR3s that were moderately but significantly shorter.

The sequenced sample was central memory CD4+ T cells from blood. These receptors were taken from a woman aged 25-40 years with type 1 diabetes.

The rearrangement uses TRBV30 and TRBJ2-7; D possibly corresponds to TRBD1 (5 bases). CDR1 and CDR2 (germline): GTSNPN, SVGIG (reference sequence). This CDR3 comprises 12 residues. Trimming took 2 bases from V and 7 from J, leaving 12 bases between them. The CDR3 bases are TGTGCCTGGAGTAGGGGCAAGTGGGAGCAGTACTTC. Amino acids: CAWSRGKWEQYF.

This chain joins TRBV27 and TRBJ2-7; the match to TRBD2 covers 9 bases. The CDR3 consists of 15 residues. Germline loops: CDR1 MNHEY, CDR2 SMNVEV (reference sequence). Losses at the gene ends were 0 bases for V and 4 bases for J; bases not matched to a gene: 4. CDR3 amino acids: CASSLSSGSSYEQYF. The CDR3 bases are TGTGCCAGCAGTTTATCTAGCGGGAGTTCTTACGAGCAGTACTTC.

This clone turned up a few times. The chain combines TRBV2 with TRBJ2-2; 11 positions agree with TRBD2. V was pared by 4 bases and J by 6 bases, with 7 bases of the junction left unmatched. The germline V gene encodes CDR1 SNHLY and CDR2 FYNNEI. CDR3 length: 16 amino acids. DNA for the CDR3: TGTGCCAGCAGTGCATTTACTAGCGGGAGCGCCGGGGAGCTGTTTTTT. Translation: CASSAFTSGSAGELFF.

This clone occurred a few times. The chain has TRBV14 and TRBJ2-3, with unresolved D. Looked up from germline, CDR1 is SGHDN and CDR2 is FVKESK. V was pared by 4 bases and J by 2 bases, with 16 bases between. This CDR3 comprises 16 residues. The chain's CDR3 is CASSPQRLGPTDTQYF. CDR3 bases: TGTGCCAGCAGCCCACAAAGGTTGGGCCCCACAGATACGCAGTATTTT. Variable domain in full (rest from reference TRBV14 and TRBJ2-3): EAGVTQFPSHSVIEKGQTVTLRCDPISGHDNLYWYRRVMGKEIKFLLHFVKESKQDESGMPNNRFLAERTGGTYSTLKVQPAELEDSGVYFCASSPQRLGPTDTQYFGPGTRLTVL.

The chain recombines TRBV6-5 with TRBJ2-1; 13 bases line up with TRBD2. CDR1 is MNHEY, CDR2 SVGAGI, per germline. V lost 6 bases to trimming and J lost 5 bases; unmatched junction nucleotides: 4. This CDR3 comprises 15 residues. The CDR3 DNA sequence: TGTGCCAGCAGGTCGGGACTAGCGGGGAACAATGAGCAGTTCTTC. Protein: CASRSGLAGNNEQFF.

The CDR3, as DNA: TGCGCCAGCAGTCGAAGCGGGACAGGGACCTACAATGAGCAGTTCTTC. It yields the protein CASSRSGTGTYNEQFF. V and J are TRBV5-1 and TRBJ2-1, with 9 bases aligning to TRBD1. CDR1 is SGHRS and CDR2 is YFSETQ in the germline V gene. The J segment lost 2 bases and the V segment lost 5 bases, leaving 8 bases of the junction unmatched. This CDR3 has 16 residues.

The genes are TRBV6-5 and TRBJ2-7; 7 nucleotides agree with TRBD1. V was clipped by 0 bases and J by 1 base; unmatched bases: 3. Per the germline V gene, CDR1 is MNHEY and CDR2 is SVGAGI. The CDR3 contains 15 residues. CDR3 in amino acids: CASSYSGQISYEQYF. CDR3 DNA: TGTGCCAGCAGTTACTCGGGACAGATATCCTACGAGCAGTACTTC.

This clone was counted between two and nine times. The CDR3 here is CAWSGAYEQYF. The CDR3 nucleotides are TGTGCCTGGAGTGGGGCTTACGAGCAGTACTTC. The chain uses TRBV30 and TRBJ2-7; D is unclear. Germline CDR1 GTSNPN, CDR2 SVGIG (reference sequence). The CDR3 is 11 residues long. The V and J ends lost 1 base and 4 bases respectively, with 5 bases between them.

This clone was found a few times. At the DNA level, this CDR3 is encoded by other sequences in the same sample as well. V usage is TRBV9 and J usage is TRBJ2-7, with 9 bases matching TRBD1. From germline, CDR1 is SGDLS and CDR2 YYNGEE. This CDR3 contains 14 residues. J lost 2 bases, V lost 2 bases, and 2 bases had no gene match. CDR3 DNA: TGTGCCAGCAGCGTTGGGACAGGGACCTACGAGCAGTACTTC. This gives the protein CASSVGTGTYEQYF.

In its sample, this clone was seen a few times. This chain joins TRBV4-1 and TRBJ2-3, with D possibly matching TRBD2 (6 bases). The CDR3 covers 16 residues. V lost 5 bases and J 2 bases, leaving 17 bases between the germline ends. Germline assignment: CDR1 MGHRA and CDR2 YSYEKL. CDR3 DNA sequence: TGCGCCAGCAGCTCCCGACTAGAAAGTACCACAGATACGCAGTATTTT. Protein sequence: CASSSRLESTTDTQYF.

There are a few counts of this clone. The J gene is TRBJ2-3, the V gene TRBV25-1, with D perhaps matching TRBD1 (5 bases). The CDR3 extends over 16 amino acids. The germline V and J ends were trimmed by 4 bases and 0 bases, with 14 bases remaining between them. The germline V gene has CDR1 MGHDK and CDR2 SYGVNS. CDR3 residues: CASSAAHRSSTDTQYF. In DNA form, the CDR3 reads TGTGCCAGCAGTGCCGCCCACAGGTCCAGCACAGATACGCAGTATTTT.

This clone was counted a few times. The chain uses TRBV27 and TRBJ2-7; the match to TRBD1 covers 10 bases. This CDR3 has 13 residues. The trim removed 8 bases at V and 6 bases at J, leaving 7 bases unmatched. CDR1 and CDR2 (germline): MNHEY, SMNVEV (reference sequence). CDR3 sequence: CASLGQGLGEQYF. In DNA, the CDR3 is TGTGCCAGCTTGGGACAGGGGCTCGGCGAGCAGTACTTC.

This clone was detected ten times or more. The V and J genes are TRBV27 and TRBJ2-1, with 10 bases fitting TRBD1. CDR1 and CDR2 from the germline V gene are MNHEY and SMNVEV (reference sequence). This CDR3 contains 15 residues. The ends lost 4 bases at V and 4 bases at J; junction bases unmatched: 4. Here the CDR3 reads CASSYLGQGYNEQFF. CDR3 DNA sequence: TGTGCCAGCAGTTATTTGGGACAGGGGTACAATGAGCAGTTCTTC.

The V and J genes are TRBV4-2 and TRBJ1-2, with unresolved D. Germline CDR1 LGHNA, CDR2 YNFKEQ. V lost 4 bases and J 1 base, leaving 16 bases between the germline ends. The CDR3 loop spans 16 amino acids. The DNA for the CDR3 is TGTGCCAGCAGCCTGGGATTGTTGGAGGTTAACTATGGCTACACCTTC. This codes for CASSLGLLEVNYGYTF.

This clone occurred a few times. This chain uses TRBV28 with TRBJ2-7; the match to TRBD2 covers 7 bases. The CDR3 spans 15 residues. The V gene's germline CDR1 is MDHEN and CDR2 SYDVKM. With 2 bases clipped from V and 4 bases from J, the junction kept 8 bases outside the gene matches. This CDR3 is CASSLRGGSGYEQYF. Here the CDR3 DNA reads TGTGCCAGCAGTTTAAGGGGCGGGAGTGGGTACGAGCAGTACTTC. The full variable domain, in which reference TRBV28 and TRBJ2-7 provide the parts outside the CDR3, is DVKVTQSSRYLVKRTGEKVFLECVQDMDHENMFWYRQDPGLGLRLIYFSYDVKMKEKGDIPEGYSVSREKKERFSLILESASTNQTSMYLCASSLRGGSGYEQYFGPGTRLTVT.

The table lists this clone with a few counts. This chain connects TRBV7-3 to TRBJ2-1; D is perhaps TRBD2 (5 bases). V was shortened by 3 bases and J by 5 bases, with 8 bases between the two germline ends. The CDR3 is 13 residues long. CDR1 is SGHTA and CDR2 is FQGTGA in the germline V gene. The CDR3 sequence: CASSFGLDNEQFF. As DNA, the CDR3 is TGTGCCAGCAGCTTCGGACTGGACAATGAGCAGTTCTTC.

The chain joins TRBV7-8 to TRBJ1-5; TRBD1 matches at 7 bases. Germline CDR1 SGHVS, CDR2 FQNEAQ. This CDR3 region has 14 residues. V lost 6 bases and J lost 4; bases outside the gene matches: 6. CDR3 sequence (DNA): TGTGCCAGCAGGGGACAGTCCCGGAATCAGCCCCAGCATTTT. Its protein product is CASRGQSRNQPQHF.

The CDR3 DNA is TGCAGCGTTGAAGATCCGGTAGAGCAGTTCTTC. This sequence encodes CSVEDPVEQFF. V is TRBV29-1 and J is TRBJ2-1; D is ambiguous. The CDR3 is 11 amino acids. V lost 0 bases and J 10 bases, leaving 7 bases between the germline ends. Germline loops: CDR1 SQVTM, CDR2 ANQGSEA.

The sample holds a few counts of this clone. The V call is TRBV6-1, the J call TRBJ2-1; D is perhaps TRBD2 (6 bases). The CDR3 totals 13 residues. V lost 5 bases, J lost 3 bases, and 8 bases lay in between. Germline CDR1 MNHNS, CDR2 SASEGT. Written as DNA, the CDR3 is TGTGCCAGCAGTACGCGGGGCTACAATGAGCAGTTCTTC. Translating gives CASSTRGYNEQFF.

The V call is TRBV6-5, the J call TRBJ2-6; maybe TRBD1 (5 bases). The CDR3 is 15 residues long. V shed 4 bases and J shed 2 bases, with 9 bases lying between them. From germline, CDR1 is MNHEY and CDR2 SVGAGI. CDR3 sequence: CASSSSGTGANVLTF. CDR3 DNA sequence: TGTGCCAGCAGTTCATCAGGGACTGGGGCCAACGTCCTGACTTTC.

This clone was found a few times. The chain joins TRBV7-9 to TRBJ2-5; 11 positions match TRBD1. The V gene end was trimmed by 3 bases and the J gene end by 5 bases; junction bases not matched to a gene: 2. The CDR3 covers 14 residues. Germline-derived CDR1 and CDR2 are SEHNR and FQNEAQ (reference sequence). The CDR3 here is CASSFRDRGETQYF. CDR3 DNA: TGTGCCAGCAGCTTTCGGGACAGGGGGGAGACCCAGTACTTC.

This clone was seen at least ten times. Other DNA sequences from this sample encode an identical CDR3 as well. The V call is TRBV27, the J call TRBJ2-5; D may be TRBD2 (7 bases). Trimming removed 4 bases at V and 5 bases at J, with 11 bases between. The CDR3 covers 13 residues. Per germline, CDR1 MNHEY and CDR2 SMNVEV (reference sequence). The CDR3 DNA reads as TGTGCCAGCAGTTCGGGGGGCGGCGAGACCCAGTACTTC. Its translation is CASSSGGGETQYF.

The chain is built from TRBV5-4 and TRBJ2-1; D unresolved. With 6 bases removed from V and 9 bases from J, the gap between germline ends came to 10 bases. Germline V gene lookup returns CDR1 SGHNT and CDR2 YYREEE (reference sequence). The CDR3 spans 11 residues. The CDR3 loop reads CASIRYGEQFF. The CDR3 DNA reads as TGTGCCAGCATCCGCTATGGTGAGCAGTTCTTC.

This clone has only a few counts. This chain uses TRBV18 with TRBJ1-2; no clear D. The CDR3 has 14 amino acids. Trimming took off 1 base at V and 8 bases at J, with 14 bases between the two ends. The germline V gene has CDR1 KGHSH and CDR2 LQKENI. CDR3 loop: CASSPRRDPEGYTF. CDR3 in DNA: TGTGCCAGCTCACCACGCCGGGATCCTGAGGGCTACACCTTC.

This clone has ten or more counts. This sequence joins TRBV7-9 and TRBJ1-1; TRBD1 is a possible D gene (6 bases). V lost 5 bases, J lost 5 bases, and 12 bases lay in between. The CDR3 loop spans 13 amino acids. Germline V gene data show CDR1 as SEHNR and CDR2 as FQNEAQ (reference sequence). CDR3 protein: CASSTDRRTEAFF. Here the CDR3 DNA reads TGTGCCAGCAGCACGGACAGAAGGACTGAAGCTTTCTTT. The whole variable domain, filled in from reference TRBV7-9 and TRBJ1-1, reads DTGVSQNPRHKITKRGQNVTFRCDPISEHNRLYWYRQTLGQGPEFLTYFQNEAQLEKSRLLSDRFSAERPKGSFSTLEIQRTEQGDSAMYLCASSTDRRTEAFFGQGTRLTVV.

The chain employs TRBV5-6 and TRBJ1-5; 7 nucleotides match TRBD1. The CDR3 contains 14 residues. CDR1 SGHDT and CDR2 YYEEEE come from the germline V gene. After removal of 5 bases from V and 10 bases from J, the junction contained 12 bases not matched to a gene. This chain's CDR3 is CASRLRDSTQPQHF. The DNA of the CDR3 is TGTGCCAGCAGGCTCCGGGACAGTACACAACCCCAGCATTTT.

In its sample, this clone was seen a few times. This chain uses TRBV5-1 with TRBJ1-2; tentative D call: TRBD1 (6 bases). Germline CDR1 is SGHRS and CDR2 is YFSETQ. The CDR3 covers 13 residues. Trimming pared 2 bases from V and 9 bases from J, leaving 14 bases between. The CDR3 here is CASSFSGEGRYTF. Written as DNA, the CDR3 is TGCGCCAGCAGCTTTTCAGGGGAAGGGCGCTACACCTTC.